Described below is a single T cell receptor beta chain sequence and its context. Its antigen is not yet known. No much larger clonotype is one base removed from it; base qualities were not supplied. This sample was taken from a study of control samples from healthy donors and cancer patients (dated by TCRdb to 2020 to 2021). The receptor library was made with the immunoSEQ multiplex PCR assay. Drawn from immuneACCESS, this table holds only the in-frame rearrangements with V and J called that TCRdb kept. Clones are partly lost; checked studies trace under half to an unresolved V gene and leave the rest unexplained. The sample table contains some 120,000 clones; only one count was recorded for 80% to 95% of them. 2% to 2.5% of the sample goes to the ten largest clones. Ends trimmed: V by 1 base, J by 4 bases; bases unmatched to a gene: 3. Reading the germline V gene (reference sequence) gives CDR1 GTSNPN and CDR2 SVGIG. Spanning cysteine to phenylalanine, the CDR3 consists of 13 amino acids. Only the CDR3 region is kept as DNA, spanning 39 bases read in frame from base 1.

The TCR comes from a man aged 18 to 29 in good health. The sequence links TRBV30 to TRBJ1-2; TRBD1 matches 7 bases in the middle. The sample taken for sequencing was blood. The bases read TGTGCCTGGAGTGCCGGGACAGTCTATGGCTACACCTTC. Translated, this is CAWSAGTVYGYTF.